This TCR beta chain stems from a study of blood T cell repertoires in COVID-19. Study context: T cells, B-cell-depleted T cells, or PBMCs provided the cDNA or gDNA that served as material.

Trimming removed 6 bases at V and 3 bases at J, with 17 bases between. The CDR3 extends over 16 amino acids. The germline gives CDR1 KGHDR, CDR2 SFDVKD. Original analysis: The assay estimated nucleated cells by amplifying reference gene primers. Produced via immunoSEQ multiplex PCR; TCRdb's table is partial and in-frame only. That table is the source of V, J and clone size, and D and trimming were worked out from the DNA. The repertoire holds roughly 140,000 clones, approximately 80% seen once, with around a tenth in the top ten. The receptor's source is a woman aged 50 to 60 with acute or convalescent COVID-19. The V gene is TRBV24-1, the J gene TRBJ1-3; D is uncertain. Sequencing input: peripheral blood. The CDR3 nucleotides read TGTGCCACCAGTTTTCGGGGAACGTCCTTTGGAAACACCATATATTTT. Residues: CATSFRGTSFGNTIYF.